In this sample, the clone carrying this T cell receptor beta chain turned up many times. This specimen belongs to a study of CD8+CD57+ T cells in acquired aplastic anemia. Sequencing was done on patients that had shown CD8+CD57+ cell expansion by flow cytometry. The CDR3 sequence is 15 residues long. Germline CDR1 SNHLY, CDR2 FYNNEI. Trimming shortened V by 4 bases and J by 4 bases, and 14 bases separated the two germline ends. Genomic DNA, the template, was used for profiling of the TCR beta VDJ and CDR3. TCRdb reprocessed the reads via MiXCR and lists one record per CDR3 protein. The profile shows roughly 190,000 distinct CDR3 sequences, 48% of them singletons.

The sequencing input was sorted CD4+, CD8+, or CD8+CD57+ T cells (not recorded which) from PBMCs. The chain links TRBV2 to TRBJ1-3; tentatively, D is TRBD1 (5 bases). This clonotype originated in a human donor with aplastic anemia. CDR3: CASSVTGPPGNTIYF. The CDR3 DNA follows: TGTGCCAGCAGTGTTACGGGGCCGCCCGGAAACACCATATATTTT.